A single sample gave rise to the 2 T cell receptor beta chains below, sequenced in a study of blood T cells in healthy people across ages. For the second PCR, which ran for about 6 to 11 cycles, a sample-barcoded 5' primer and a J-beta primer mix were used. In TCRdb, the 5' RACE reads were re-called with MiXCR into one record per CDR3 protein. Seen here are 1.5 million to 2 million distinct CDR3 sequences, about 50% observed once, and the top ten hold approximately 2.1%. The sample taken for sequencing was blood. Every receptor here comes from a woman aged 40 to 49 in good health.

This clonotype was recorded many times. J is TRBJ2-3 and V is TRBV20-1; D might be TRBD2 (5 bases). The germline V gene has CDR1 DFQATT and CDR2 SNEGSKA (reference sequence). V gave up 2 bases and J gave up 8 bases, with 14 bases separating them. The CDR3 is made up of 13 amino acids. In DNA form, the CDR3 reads TGCAGTGCTAGAAGGTCTAGCAGGCCTACGCAGTATTTT. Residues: CSARRSSRPTQYF.

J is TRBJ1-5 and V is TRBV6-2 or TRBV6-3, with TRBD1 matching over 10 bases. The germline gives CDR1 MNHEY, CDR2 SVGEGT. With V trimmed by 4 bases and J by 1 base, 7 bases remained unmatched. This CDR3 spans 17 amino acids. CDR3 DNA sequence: TGTGCCAGCAGTTCGGGGGACAGGGGTGGAAGCAATCAGCCCCAGCATTTT. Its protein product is CASSSGDRGGSNQPQHF.